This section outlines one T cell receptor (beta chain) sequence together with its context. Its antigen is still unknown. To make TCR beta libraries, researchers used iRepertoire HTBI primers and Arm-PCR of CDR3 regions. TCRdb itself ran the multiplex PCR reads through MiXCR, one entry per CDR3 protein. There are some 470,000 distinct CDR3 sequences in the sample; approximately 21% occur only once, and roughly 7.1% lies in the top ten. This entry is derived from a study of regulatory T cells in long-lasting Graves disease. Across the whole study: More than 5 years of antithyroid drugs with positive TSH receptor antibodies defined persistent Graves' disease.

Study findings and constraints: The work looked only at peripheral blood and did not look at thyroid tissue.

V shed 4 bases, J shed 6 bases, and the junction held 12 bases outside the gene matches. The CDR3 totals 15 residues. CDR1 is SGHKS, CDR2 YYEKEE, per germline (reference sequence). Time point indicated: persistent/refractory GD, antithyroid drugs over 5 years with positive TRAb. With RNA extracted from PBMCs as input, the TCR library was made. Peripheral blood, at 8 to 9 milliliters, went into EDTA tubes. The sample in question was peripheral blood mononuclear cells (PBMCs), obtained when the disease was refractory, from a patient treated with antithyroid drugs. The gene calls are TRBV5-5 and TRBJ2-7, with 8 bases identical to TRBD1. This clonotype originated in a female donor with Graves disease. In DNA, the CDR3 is TGTGCCAGCAGCCGATCAGGGGGCGCGGGGCTCGAGCAGTACTTC. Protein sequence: CASSRSGGAGLEQYF.